The rows below give T cell receptor beta chains drawn from one sample of a study of cytomegalovirus exposure and HLA in healthy donors. Libraries were prepared by immunoSEQ multiplex PCR; TCRdb keeps only in-frame clonotypes and omits some of them. Of 200,000 or so clones listed, approximately 85% are singletons. Sequenced input: PBMCs. Source of these receptors: a woman between 45 and 60 years old in good health and CMV-seropositive. Both conserved end residues are part of each CDR3. D genes are given only for firm matches. Only part of the rows carry a size: once, few, many, or a class if the clone is expanded.

TRBJ1-5,TRBD1,TRBV19,.,TGTGCCACAGGGACAGATCAGCCCCAGCATTTT,CATGTDQPQHF
TRBJ2-7,.,TRBV20-1,.,TGCAGTGCACCGTTAGCCTACGAGCAGTACTTC,CSAPLAYEQYF
TRBJ2-2,.,TRBV11-2,.,TGTGCCAGCAGCCGCTCTTTAGCTAGCTCTAACGGGGAGCTGTTTTTT,CASSRSLASSNGELFF
TRBJ2-2,.,TRBV5-1,.,TGCGCCAGCAGCTTGTCGCTAGCAGCAAACACCGGGGAGCTGTTTTTT,CASSLSLAANTGELFF
TRBJ2-5,.,TRBV5-4,.,TGTGCCAGCAGCTCCCAGCGAGTAAGGGAGACCCAGTACTTC,CASSSQRVRETQYF
TRBJ1-2,.,TRBV18,.,TGTGCCAGCTCACTCGCCCAACCCAGCGACACGGGGGGCTACACCTTC,CASSLAQPSDTGGYTF
TRBJ2-1,.,TRBV6-5,.,TGTGCCAGCAGTTACTCGATCCCGGGATCAAGTAATGAGCAGTTCTTC,CASSYSIPGSSNEQFF
TRBJ2-7,.,TRBV10-1,.,TGCGCCAGCAGTGCAGGGGGACTCTCCTACGAGCAGTACTTC,CASSAGGLSYEQYF
TRBJ2-7,.,TRBV28,.,TGTGCCAGCAGTCCCGGACAGACCTACGAGCAGTACTTC,CASSPGQTYEQYF
TRBJ1-6,TRBD1,TRBV4-3,.,TGCGCCAGCAGCCTAAGGGGGCAGGGTCGCTCACCCCTCCACTTT,CASSLRGQGRSPLHF
TRBJ1-1,TRBD1,TRBV12-5,once,TGTGCTAGTGGCGGGACAGGGAAATTCGGGACTGAAGCTTTCTTT,CASGGTGKFGTEAFF
TRBJ2-5,.,TRBV10-3,.,TGTGCCATCAGTGTTGGGAGACAAGAGACCCAGTACTTC,CAISVGRQETQYF
TRBJ1-5,.,TRBV10-3,.,TGTGCCATCAGCCAGGGTAGCAATCAGCCCCAGCATTTT,CAISQGSNQPQHF
TRBJ1-4,TRBD1,TRBV28,.,TGTGCCAGCAGGCTCCTCCCGGGACAGGGAGGGTTGGCTAATGAAAAACTGTTTTTT,CASRLLPGQGGLANEKLFF
TRBJ1-1,.,TRBV5-1,.,TGCGCCAGCAGCTTGGACAGTAACACTGAAGCTTTCTTT,CASSLDSNTEAFF
TRBJ2-1,TRBD2,TRBV11-3,.,TGTGCCAGCAGCCTGGGGACTAGCGGGGCCTACAATGAGCAGTTCTTC,CASSLGTSGAYNEQFF
TRBJ2-7,TRBD1,TRBV7-9,once,TGTGCCAGCAGCTTACAGGGGGCAGGGAACTACGAGCAGTACTTC,CASSLQGAGNYEQYF
TRBJ2-4,TRBD1,TRBV30,.,TGTGCCTGGAGGGGACAGGGGAAAAACATTCAGTACTTC,CAWRGQGKNIQYF
TRBJ1-2,TRBD1,TRBV19,once,TGTGCCAGTAGTGCGCGGACAGGGCATGGCTACACCTTC,CASSARTGHGYTF
TRBJ1-4,TRBD1,TRBV7-9,.,TGTGCCAGCAGCTATCGACAGGGCACAGGAGAAAAACTGTTTTTT,CASSYRQGTGEKLFF
TRBJ1-1,TRBD1,TRBV7-9,few,TGTGCCAGCAGTTACGGACAGGTTAACACTGAAGCTTTCTTT,CASSYGQVNTEAFF
TRBJ2-1,.,TRBV30,.,TGTGCCTTGGGCGGGGGCTCCTCCTACAATGAGCAGTTCTTC,CALGGGSSYNEQFF
TRBJ2-3,TRBD2,TRBV29-1,.,TGCAGCGTTGAAGGGAGGTCTAGCGGGAGTAGGGGAGATACGCAGTATTTT,CSVEGRSSGSRGDTQYF
TRBJ1-3,TRBD1,TRBV7-3,.,TGTGCCAGCAGCTTAACGGGACAGGGGGTCTCTGGAAACACCATATATTTT,CASSLTGQGVSGNTIYF
TRBJ1-2,TRBD1,TRBV5-4,.,TGTGCCAGCAGCTTTGACCCGGGACAGGGCTATTACGGCTACACCTTC,CASSFDPGQGYYGYTF
TRBJ2-2,TRBD2,TRBV28,.,TGTGCCAGCGGGCTAGCGGACCTTACCGGGGAGCTGTTTTTT,CASGLADLTGELFF
TRBJ2-3,.,TRBV7-2,.,TGTGCCAGCAGCTTGAGTGTTGGCACAGATACGCAGTATTTT,CASSLSVGTDTQYF
TRBJ2-7,TRBD2,TRBV29-1,.,TGCAGCGTACAGCGGGAGTCGGACGAGCAGTACTTC,CSVQRESDEQYF
TRBJ1-2,.,TRBV7-9,.,TGTGCCAGCAGCTCTACCAGGGATGGCTACACCTTC,CASSSTRDGYTF
TRBJ1-2,.,TRBV6-1,.,TGTGCCAGCAGTGAAGGGCAAGACTATGGCTACACCTTC,CASSEGQDYGYTF
TRBJ1-1,.,TRBV15,.,TGTGCCACCAGCAGAGATGGGGGGGGCACTGAAGCTTTCTTT,CATSRDGGGTEAFF
TRBJ1-2,.,TRBV28,.,TGTGCCAGCAATCAGGGCCTTGGCTACACCTTC,CASNQGLGYTF
TRBJ1-5,TRBD1,TRBV10-1,.,TGCGCCACCTTATCCACTCCGGGACAGTTTAGCAATCAGCCCCAGCATTTT,CATLSTPGQFSNQPQHF
TRBJ2-7,TRBD1,TRBV19,once,TGTGCCAGTCAAGGGACAGGGTCCTACGAGCAGTACTTC,CASQGTGSYEQYF
TRBJ2-5,.,TRBV4-1,.,TGCGCCAGCAGCCAAGATCCCGGGACTGGTGGGACCCAGTACTTC,CASSQDPGTGGTQYF
TRBJ2-1,TRBD2,TRBV2,.,TGTGCCAGCAGTTCCCTATCTAGCGGAATATGGAATGAGCAGTTCTTC,CASSSLSSGIWNEQFF
TRBJ2-1,TRBD2,TRBV15,.,TGTGCCACCAGCAAGTCCGGGACTAGCGGGGCTGAGCAGTTCTTC,CATSKSGTSGAEQFF
TRBJ2-3,.,TRBV29-1,.,TGCAGCGTTGCCTCCCCGGGGGATACGCAGTATTTT,CSVASPGDTQYF
TRBJ2-5,.,TRBV29-1,.,TGCAGCGTTGAACCAGGGTTTGAGACCCAGTACTTC,CSVEPGFETQYF
TRBJ1-6,.,TRBV4-1,once,TGCGCCAGCAGCCAAGATGATGCGCCTTCACCCCTCCACTTT,CASSQDDAPSPLHF
TRBJ1-2,TRBD1,TRBV28,.,TGTGCCAGCACTTCTGGGACAGGGAAGCTTTATGGCTACACCTTC,CASTSGTGKLYGYTF
TRBJ2-7,TRBD2,TRBV5-1,.,TGCGCCAGCAAGGGAGCGGGAGAGTACGAGCAGTACTTC,CASKGAGEYEQYF
TRBJ2-5,.,TRBV27,.,TGTGCCAGCAGTCCTCACGGCGGTGGAGAGACCCAGTACTTC,CASSPHGGGETQYF
TRBJ2-2,TRBD2,TRBV29-1,few,TGCAGCGGGCGGGGGGGGATTGCCGGGGAGCTGTTTTTT,CSGRGGIAGELFF
TRBJ2-3,TRBD2,TRBV7-2,.,TGTGCCAGCAGCCCCCGATCGGCTAGCGGGGGGGGAGCAGATACGCAGTATTTT,CASSPRSASGGGADTQYF